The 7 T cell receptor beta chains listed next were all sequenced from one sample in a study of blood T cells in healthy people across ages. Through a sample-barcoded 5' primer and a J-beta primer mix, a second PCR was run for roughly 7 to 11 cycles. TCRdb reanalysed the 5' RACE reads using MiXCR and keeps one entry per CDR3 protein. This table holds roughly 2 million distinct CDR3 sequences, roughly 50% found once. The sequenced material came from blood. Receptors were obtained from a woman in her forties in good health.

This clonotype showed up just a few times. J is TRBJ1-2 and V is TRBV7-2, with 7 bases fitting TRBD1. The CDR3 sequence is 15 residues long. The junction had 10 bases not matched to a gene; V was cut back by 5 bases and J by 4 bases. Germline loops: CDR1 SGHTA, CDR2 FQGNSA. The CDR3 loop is CASSQQTGSIYGYTF. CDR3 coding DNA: TGTGCCAGCAGCCAGCAGACAGGGTCGATCTATGGCTACACCTTC.

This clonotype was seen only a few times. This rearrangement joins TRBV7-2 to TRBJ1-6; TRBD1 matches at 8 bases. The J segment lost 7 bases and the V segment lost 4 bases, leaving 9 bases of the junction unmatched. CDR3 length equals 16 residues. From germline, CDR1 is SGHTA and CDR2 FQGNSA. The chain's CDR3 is CASSSSDRAINSPLHF. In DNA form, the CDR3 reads TGTGCCAGCAGCTCATCGGACAGGGCCATCAATTCACCCCTCCACTTT.

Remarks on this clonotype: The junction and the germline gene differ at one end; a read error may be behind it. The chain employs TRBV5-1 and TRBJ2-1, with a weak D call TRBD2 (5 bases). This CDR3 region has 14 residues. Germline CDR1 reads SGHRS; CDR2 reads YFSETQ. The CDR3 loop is CVSSLGGLSNEQFF. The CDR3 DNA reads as TGCGTCAGCAGCTTGGGCGGGCTCAGCAATGAGCAGTTCTTC.

The CDR3 nucleotides read TGTGCCAGCAATCGACAGGTTGGGAATTCATACGAGCAGTACTTC. Translated: CASNRQVGNSYEQYF. The chain is built from TRBV12-3 or TRBV12-4 and TRBJ2-7; tentatively, D is TRBD1 (6 bases). The CDR3 is 15 residues long. V gave up 7 bases and J gave up 4 bases, with 20 bases separating them.

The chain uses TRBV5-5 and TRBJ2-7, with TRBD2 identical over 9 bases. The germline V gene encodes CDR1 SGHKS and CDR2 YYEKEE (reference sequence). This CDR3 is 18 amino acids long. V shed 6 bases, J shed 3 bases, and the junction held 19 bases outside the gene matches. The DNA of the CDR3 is TGTGCCAGCACCGTAATCGGGGAGTTAGCGGGGGTCCTCTACGAGCAGTACTTC. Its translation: CASTVIGELAGVLYEQYF.

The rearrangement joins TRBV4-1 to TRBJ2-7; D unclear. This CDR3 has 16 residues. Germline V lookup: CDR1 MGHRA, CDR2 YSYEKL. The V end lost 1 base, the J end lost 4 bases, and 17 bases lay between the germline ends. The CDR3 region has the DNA TGCGCCAGCAGCCAAGTTTTCGCACGCACAGCGTACGAGCAGTACTTC. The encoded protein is CASSQVFARTAYEQYF.

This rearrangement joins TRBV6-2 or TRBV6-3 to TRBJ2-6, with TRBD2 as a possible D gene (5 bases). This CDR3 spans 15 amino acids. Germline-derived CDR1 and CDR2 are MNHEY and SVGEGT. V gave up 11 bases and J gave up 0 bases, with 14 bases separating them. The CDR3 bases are TGTGCCCTAGGGCGGGCAGGCTCTGGGGCCAACGTCCTGACTTTC. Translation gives CALGRAGSGANVLTF.